One sample yielded the 2 T cell receptor beta chains listed below, sequenced in a study of T cell changes during pregnancy in multiple sclerosis. Clones were sequenced by immunoSEQ multiplex PCR, and TCRdb holds only the in-frame ones, with some missing. The data contain around 50,000 clones, 90% to 95% of them singletons. The material was CD8+ T cells from peripheral blood mononuclear cells, obtained in the first trimester of pregnancy. These receptors originate from a female donor with multiple sclerosis, enrolled in a pregnancy study.

The chain couples TRBV28 to TRBJ1-5, with 7 positions matching TRBD1. The CDR3 is 16 residues long. The trim removed 5 bases at V and 2 bases at J, leaving 9 bases unmatched. The germline gives CDR1 MDHEN, CDR2 SYDVKM. CDR3 DNA sequence: TGTGCCAGCAGTATATACAGGGGCGAGGGCAATCAGCCCCAGCATTTT. It specifies CASSIYRGEGNQPQHF.

This chain connects TRBV4-3 to TRBJ1-2, with D unclear. Germline-derived CDR1 and CDR2 are LGHNA and YSLEER. CDR3 length: 15 amino acids. Trimming pared 4 bases from V and 7 bases from J, leaving 19 bases between. The CDR3 sequence: CASSPNIMKRSGYTF. The CDR3 nucleotides are TGCGCCAGCAGCCCAAACATAATGAAAAGGAGTGGCTACACCTTC.